Shown below are 14 T cell receptor beta chains from a single sample sequenced in a study of T cells in localized non-small cell lung cancer. Method: immunoSEQ multiplex PCR; TCRdb's copy keeps in-frame clones and lacks some. The data hold some 52,000 clones, with 80% to 90% observed a single time. This specimen was peripheral blood, taken before any cancer treatment. The receptors derive from a male donor aged 60 or over with stage III squamous cell lung carcinoma.

The chain joins TRBV20-1 to TRBJ1-2; perhaps TRBD1 as D (5 bases). The CDR3 extends over 10 amino acids. Germline lookup yields CDR1 DFQATT and CDR2 SNEGSKA (reference sequence). V gave up 6 bases and J gave up 6 bases, with 8 bases separating them. The CDR3 sequence is CSATGDGYTF. CDR3 sequence (DNA): TGCAGTGCCACAGGCGATGGCTACACCTTC.

The genes are TRBV5-1 and TRBJ2-5; TRBD1 agrees at 8 bases. The CDR3 totals 15 residues. Germline assignment: CDR1 SGHRS and CDR2 YFSETQ. J lost 5 bases, V lost 4 bases, and 10 bases had no gene match. The CDR3 nucleotides read TGCGCCAGCAGCCCCGGACAGGGAGCAGGGGAGACCCAGTACTTC. Translated: CASSPGQGAGETQYF.

V usage is TRBV7-3 and J usage is TRBJ1-6, with D uncertain. The CDR3 has 13 residues. V was shortened by 5 bases and J by 6 bases, with 8 bases between the two germline ends. Germline V gene sequence: CDR1 SGHTA, CDR2 FQGTGA. The CDR3 loop is CASSPGSNSPLHF. The CDR3 bases are TGTGCCAGCAGCCCTGGGAGTAATTCACCCCTCCACTTT. The full variable domain, its missing parts supplied by reference TRBV7-3 and TRBJ1-6, is GAGVSQTPSNKVTEKGKYVELRCDPISGHTALYWYRQSLGQGPEFLIYFQGTGAADDSGLPNDRFFAVRPEGSVSTLKIQRTERGDSAVYLCASSPGSNSPLHFGNGTRLTVT.

This clone is a singleton in its sample. V usage is TRBV25-1 and J usage is TRBJ2-5; D is unresolved. Germline CDR1 reads MGHDK; CDR2 reads SYGVNS. This CDR3 has 12 amino acids. Deletions cut 5 bases from V and 7 bases from J, with 11 bases between. The CDR3 DNA reads as TGTGCCAGCAGTCTACTAACGGGGACCCAGTACTTC. This translates into CASSLLTGTQYF.

The chain uses TRBV7-6 and TRBJ1-3; D is unclear. The CDR3 is 17 amino acids. CDR1 is SGHVS, CDR2 FNYEAQ, per germline. V was clipped by 1 base and J by 0 bases, with 13 bases between them. DNA for the CDR3: TGTGCCAGCAGCTTAGGTGTAGGGCCGAGCTCTGGAAACACCATATATTTT. Translated: CASSLGVGPSSGNTIYF.

This chain connects TRBV7-7 to TRBJ2-7, with D perhaps assigned TRBD1 or TRBD2 (6 bases each). Per germline, CDR1 SSHAT and CDR2 FNYEAQ (reference sequence). The ends were cut back, 1 base at V and 5 bases at J, with 15 bases in the middle. The CDR3 is 15 residues long. The CDR3 nucleotides are TGTGCCAGCAGCTTAGGACAAGGGGGACTGAACGAGCAGTACTTC. It encodes CASSLGQGGLNEQYF.

V and J are TRBV5-1 and TRBJ2-1; D is ambiguous. The CDR3 is made up of 16 amino acids. V lost 3 bases, J lost 0 bases, and 13 bases lay in between. Per germline, CDR1 SGHRS and CDR2 YFSETQ. CDR3 in amino acids: CASSSSVKSSYNEQFF. DNA for the CDR3: TGCGCCAGCAGCTCCTCAGTTAAGAGCTCCTACAATGAGCAGTTCTTC.

This clone turned up a few times. The rearrangement joins TRBV21-1 to TRBJ2-3; TRBD2 is taken as the D call from the table, unchecked against the DNA. TRBV21-1 is flagged as a pseudogene. The CDR3 covers 16 residues. CDR3 DNA: TGTGCCAGCAGCCCCCGAACTAGCGGGAGGGTGGAGACGCAGTATTTT. This encodes CASSPRTSGRVETQYF.

The chain uses TRBV10-3 and TRBJ2-1; a weak D match, TRBD2 (6 bases). Germline lookup yields CDR1 ENHRY and CDR2 SYGVKD. Trimming stripped 11 bases from V and 8 bases from J, with 28 bases between. The CDR3 covers 16 residues. The DNA of the CDR3 is TGTGCCTCCACAGATGGGCGGGGAAGAACCCGGGATGAGCAGTTCTTC. Its protein is CASTDGRGRTRDEQFF.

This chain connects TRBV18 to TRBJ2-3; D possibly corresponds to TRBD2 (6 bases). The V gene's germline CDR1 is KGHSH and CDR2 LQKENI. The CDR3 consists of 16 residues. V dropped 2 bases and J dropped 2 bases, with 14 bases sitting between them. DNA for the CDR3: TGTGCCAGCTCACCAAGGTCAGGGAGGAACACAGATACGCAGTATTTT. Its translation: CASSPRSGRNTDTQYF.

Regarding this clone: At the DNA level, this CDR3 is encoded by other sequences in the same sample as well. The rearrangement joins TRBV4-1 to TRBJ1-2; TRBD1 might be the D (5 bases). V was trimmed by 3 bases and J by 8 bases, leaving 22 bases between them. The CDR3 length is 16 residues. Per the germline V gene, CDR1 is MGHRA and CDR2 is YSYEKL. CDR3 residues: CASSQDPGTVLEGYTF. The CDR3 nucleotides read TGCGCCAGCAGCCAGGATCCCGGGACCGTCCTTGAGGGCTACACCTTC.

The gene calls are TRBV19 and TRBJ2-5; TRBD2 aligns across 15 bases. Trimming took 5 bases from V and 5 from J; bases not matched to a gene: 6. CDR3 size: 16 residues. In germline, CDR1 is LNHDA, CDR2 SQIVND (reference sequence). The CDR3 coding sequence is TGTGCCAGTAGTCAAAGGACTAGCGGGAGGGGGGAGACCCAGTACTTC. Its translation is CASSQRTSGRGETQYF.

In DNA form, the CDR3 reads TGTGCCAGCAGCTTAGCGCTAATGAGCACAGATACGCAGTATTTT. Its protein is CASSLALMSTDTQYF. The rearrangement links TRBV7-2 to TRBJ2-3; D remains unclear. The CDR3 runs to 15 residues. Per the germline V gene, CDR1 is SGHTA and CDR2 is FQGNSA. V gave up 0 bases and J gave up 0 bases, with 7 bases separating them.

The chain combines TRBV5-1 with TRBJ1-5; 7 bases line up with TRBD1. With 4 bases clipped from V and 1 base from J, the junction kept 5 bases outside the gene matches. Germline values: CDR1 SGHRS, CDR2 YFSETQ. This CDR3 is 15 amino acids long. In nucleotides, the CDR3 is TGCGCCAGCAGCGACGGGACAGCCAGCAATCAGCCCCAGCATTTT. Residues: CASSDGTASNQPQHF.